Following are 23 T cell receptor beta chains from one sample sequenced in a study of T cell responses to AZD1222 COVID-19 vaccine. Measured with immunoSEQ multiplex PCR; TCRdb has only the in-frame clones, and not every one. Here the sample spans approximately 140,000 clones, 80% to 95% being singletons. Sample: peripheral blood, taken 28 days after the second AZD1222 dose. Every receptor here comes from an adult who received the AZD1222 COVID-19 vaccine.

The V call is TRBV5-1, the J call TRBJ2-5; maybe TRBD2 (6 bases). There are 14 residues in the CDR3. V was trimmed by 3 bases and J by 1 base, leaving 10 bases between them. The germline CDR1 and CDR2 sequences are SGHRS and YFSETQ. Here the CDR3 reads CASSWREPQETQYF. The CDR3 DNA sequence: TGCGCCAGCAGCTGGCGGGAACCCCAAGAGACCCAGTACTTC.

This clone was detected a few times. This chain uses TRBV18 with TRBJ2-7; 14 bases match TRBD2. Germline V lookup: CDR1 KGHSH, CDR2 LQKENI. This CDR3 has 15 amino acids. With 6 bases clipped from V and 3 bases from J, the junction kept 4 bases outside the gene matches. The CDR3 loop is CASSPTSGRVYEQYF. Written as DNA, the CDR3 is TGTGCCAGCTCCCCGACTAGCGGGAGGGTCTACGAGCAGTACTTC.

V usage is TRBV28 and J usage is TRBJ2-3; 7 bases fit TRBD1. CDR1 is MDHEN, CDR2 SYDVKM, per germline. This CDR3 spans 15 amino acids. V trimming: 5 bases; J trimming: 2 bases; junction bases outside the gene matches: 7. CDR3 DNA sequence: TGTGCCAGCAGTGGTACAGGGGCCTACACAGATACGCAGTATTTT. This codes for CASSGTGAYTDTQYF.

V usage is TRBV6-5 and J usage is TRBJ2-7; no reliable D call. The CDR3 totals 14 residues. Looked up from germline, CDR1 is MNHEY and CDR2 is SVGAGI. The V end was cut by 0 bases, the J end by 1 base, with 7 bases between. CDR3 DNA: TGTGCCAGCAGTTACTCGTACAGTTCCTACGAGCAGTACTTC. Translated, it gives CASSYSYSSYEQYF.

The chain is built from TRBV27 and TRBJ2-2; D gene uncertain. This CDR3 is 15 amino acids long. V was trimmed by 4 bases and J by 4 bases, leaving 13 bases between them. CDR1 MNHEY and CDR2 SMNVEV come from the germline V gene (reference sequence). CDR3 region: CASSYIGLSTGELFF. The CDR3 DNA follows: TGTGCCAGCAGTTATATCGGCCTGTCCACCGGGGAGCTGTTTTTT.

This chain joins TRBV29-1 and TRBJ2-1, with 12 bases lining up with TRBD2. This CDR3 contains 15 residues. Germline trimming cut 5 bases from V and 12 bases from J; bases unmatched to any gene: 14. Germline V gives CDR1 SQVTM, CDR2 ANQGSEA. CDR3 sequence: CSVIPGLAGRAVQFF. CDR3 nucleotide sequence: TGCAGCGTTATCCCCGGACTAGCGGGGAGAGCGGTGCAGTTCTTC.

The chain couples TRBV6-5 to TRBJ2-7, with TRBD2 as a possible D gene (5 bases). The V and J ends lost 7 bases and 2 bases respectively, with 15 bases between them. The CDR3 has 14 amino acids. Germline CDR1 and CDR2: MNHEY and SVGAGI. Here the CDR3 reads CASTPQVGAYEQYF. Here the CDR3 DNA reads TGTGCCAGCACCCCCCAGGTGGGAGCCTACGAGCAGTACTTC.

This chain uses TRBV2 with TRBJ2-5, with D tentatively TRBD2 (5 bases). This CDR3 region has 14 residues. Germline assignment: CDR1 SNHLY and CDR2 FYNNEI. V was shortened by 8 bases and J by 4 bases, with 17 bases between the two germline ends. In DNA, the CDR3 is TGTGCCAGCTCCATAGGGCCTAGCCGAGAGACCCAGTACTTC. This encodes CASSIGPSRETQYF.

CDR3 sequence reads: CATLSWGYTF. The CDR3 DNA reads TGTGCCACCCTTAGTTGGGGCTACACCTTC. The rearrangement links TRBV25-1 to TRBJ1-2; D remains unclear. CDR1 and CDR2 from the germline V gene are MGHDK and SYGVNS. The V gene lost 10 bases and the J gene lost 8 bases, with 11 bases spanning the gap. This CDR3 is 10 amino acids long.

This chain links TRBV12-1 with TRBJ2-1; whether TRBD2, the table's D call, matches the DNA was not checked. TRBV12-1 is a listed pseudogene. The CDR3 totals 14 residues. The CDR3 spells CASSWGLAGNEQFF. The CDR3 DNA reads TGTGCCAGCAGCTGGGGACTAGCGGGTAATGAGCAGTTCTTC.

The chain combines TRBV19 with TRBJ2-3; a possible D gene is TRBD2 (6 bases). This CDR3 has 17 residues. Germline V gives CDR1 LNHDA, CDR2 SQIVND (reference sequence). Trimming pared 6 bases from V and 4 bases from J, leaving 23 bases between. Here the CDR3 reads CASSRPVVGSVADTQYF. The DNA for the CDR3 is TGTGCCAGTAGCAGACCAGTTGTCGGGAGCGTCGCAGATACGCAGTATTTT. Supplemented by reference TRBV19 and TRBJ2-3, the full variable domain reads DGGITQSPKYLFRKEGQNVTLSCEQNLNHDAMYWYRQDPGQGLRLIYYSQIVNDFQKGDIAEGYSVSREKKESFPLTVTSAQKNPTAFYLCASSRPVVGSVADTQYFGPGTRLTVL.

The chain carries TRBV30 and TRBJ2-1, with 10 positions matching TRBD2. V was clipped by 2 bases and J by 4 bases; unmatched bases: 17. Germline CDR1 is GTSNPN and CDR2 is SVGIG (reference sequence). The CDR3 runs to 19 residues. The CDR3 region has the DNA TGTGCCTGGAGTATCTGGATAGCGGGAGGAGTGGTGGGGTACAATGAGCAGTTCTTC. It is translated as CAWSIWIAGGVVGYNEQFF. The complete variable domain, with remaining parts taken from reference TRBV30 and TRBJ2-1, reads SQTIHQWPATLVQPVGSPLSLECTVEGTSNPNLYWYRQAAGRGLQLLFYSVGIGQISSEVPQNLSASRPQDRQFILSSKKLLLSDSGFYLCAWSIWIAGGVVGYNEQFFGPGTRLTVL.

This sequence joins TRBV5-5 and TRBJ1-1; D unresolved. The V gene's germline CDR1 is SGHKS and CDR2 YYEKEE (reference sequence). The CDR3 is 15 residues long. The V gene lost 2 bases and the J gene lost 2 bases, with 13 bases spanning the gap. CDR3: CASSLYRRANTEAFF. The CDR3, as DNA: TGTGCCAGCAGCTTATACCGACGGGCCAACACTGAAGCTTTCTTT. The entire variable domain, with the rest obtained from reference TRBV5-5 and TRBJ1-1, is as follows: DAGVTQSPTHLIKTRGQQVTLRCSPISGHKSVSWYQQVLGQGPQFIFQYYEKEERGRGNFPDRFSARQFPNYSSELNVNALLLGDSALYLCASSLYRRANTEAFFGQGTRLTVV.

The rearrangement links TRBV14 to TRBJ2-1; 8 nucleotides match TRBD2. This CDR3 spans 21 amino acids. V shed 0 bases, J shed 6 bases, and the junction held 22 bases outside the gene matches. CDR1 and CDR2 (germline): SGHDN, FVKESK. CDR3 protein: CASSQEAGGRLGLGATNEQFF. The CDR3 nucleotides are TGTGCCAGCAGCCAAGAGGCTGGGGGGCGTCTGGGACTAGGTGCCACCAATGAGCAGTTCTTC.

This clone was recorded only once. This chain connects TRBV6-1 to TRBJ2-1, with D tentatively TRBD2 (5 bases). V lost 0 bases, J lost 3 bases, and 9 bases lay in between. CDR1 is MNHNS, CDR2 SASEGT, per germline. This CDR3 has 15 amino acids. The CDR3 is CASSEAGAVYNEQFF. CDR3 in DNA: TGTGCCAGCAGTGAAGCGGGAGCGGTCTACAATGAGCAGTTCTTC.

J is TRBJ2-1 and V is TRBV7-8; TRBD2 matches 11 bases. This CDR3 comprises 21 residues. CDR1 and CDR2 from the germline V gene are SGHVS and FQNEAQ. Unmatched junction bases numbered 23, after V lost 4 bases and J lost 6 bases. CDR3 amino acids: CASSSPIPGHHLAGGTNEQFF. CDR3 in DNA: TGTGCCAGCAGCTCTCCCATACCGGGACATCACCTAGCGGGAGGTACCAATGAGCAGTTCTTC.

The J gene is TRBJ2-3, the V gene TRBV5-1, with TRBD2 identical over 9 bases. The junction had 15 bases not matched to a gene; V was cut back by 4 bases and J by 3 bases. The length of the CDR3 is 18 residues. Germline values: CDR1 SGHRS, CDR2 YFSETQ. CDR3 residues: CASSPLSRVSGSTDTQYF. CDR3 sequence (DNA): TGCGCCAGCAGCCCCCTCTCCAGAGTTAGCGGGAGTACAGATACGCAGTATTTT.

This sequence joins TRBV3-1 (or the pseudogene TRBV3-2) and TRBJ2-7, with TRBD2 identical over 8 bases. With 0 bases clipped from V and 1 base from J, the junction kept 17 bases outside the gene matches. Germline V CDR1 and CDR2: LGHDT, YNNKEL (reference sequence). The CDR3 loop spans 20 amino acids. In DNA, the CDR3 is TGTGCCAGCAGCCAAGAGTTGATCGGGAGGGCCAACAGGAAGTCCTACGAGCAGTACTTC. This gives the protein CASSQELIGRANRKSYEQYF.

The CDR3 loop reads CASSPRAGVRTGELFF. Here the CDR3 DNA reads TGCGCCAGCAGTCCAAGGGCGGGAGTCCGGACCGGGGAGCTGTTTTTT. The chain joins TRBV5-1 to TRBJ2-2; 7 bases are shared with TRBD2. CDR1 SGHRS and CDR2 YFSETQ come from the germline V gene. V lost 5 bases, J lost 5 bases, and 12 bases stayed unmatched. The CDR3 loop spans 16 amino acids.

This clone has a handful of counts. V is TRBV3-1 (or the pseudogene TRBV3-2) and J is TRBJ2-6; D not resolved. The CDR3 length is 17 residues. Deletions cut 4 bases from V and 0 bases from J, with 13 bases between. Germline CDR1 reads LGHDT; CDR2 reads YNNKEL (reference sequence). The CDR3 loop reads CASSPLLKTSGANVLTF. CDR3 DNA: TGTGCCAGCAGCCCGTTACTTAAAACCTCTGGGGCCAACGTCCTGACTTTC.

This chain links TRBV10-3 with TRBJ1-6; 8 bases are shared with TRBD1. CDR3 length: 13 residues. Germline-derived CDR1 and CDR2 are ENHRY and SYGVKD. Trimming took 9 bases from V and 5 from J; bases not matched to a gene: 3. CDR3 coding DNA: TGTGCCATACGGGGACAGGATAATTCACCCCTCCACTTT. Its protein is CAIRGQDNSPLHF.

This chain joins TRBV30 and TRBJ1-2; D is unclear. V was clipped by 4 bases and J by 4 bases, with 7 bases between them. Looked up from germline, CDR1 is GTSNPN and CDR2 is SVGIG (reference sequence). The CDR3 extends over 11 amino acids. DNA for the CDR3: TGTGCCTGGACCGAGCTCTATGGCTACACCTTC. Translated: CAWTELYGYTF. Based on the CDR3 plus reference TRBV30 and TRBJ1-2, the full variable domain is SQTIHQWPATLVQPVGSPLSLECTVEGTSNPNLYWYRQAAGRGLQLLFYSVGIGQISSEVPQNLSASRPQDRQFILSSKKLLLSDSGFYLCAWTELYGYTFGSGTRLTVV.

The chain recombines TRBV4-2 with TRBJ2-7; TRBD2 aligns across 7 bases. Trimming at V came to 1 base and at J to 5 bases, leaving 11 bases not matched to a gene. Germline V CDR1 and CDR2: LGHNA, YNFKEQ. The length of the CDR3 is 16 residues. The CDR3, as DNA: TGTGCCAGCAGCCAAGTTCTAGCGGCTCACGGCCACGAGCAGTACTTC. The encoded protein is CASSQVLAAHGHEQYF.